This entry lists 4 T cell receptor beta chains sequenced from one sample in a study of T cell responses to AZD1222 COVID-19 vaccine. The repertoire was sequenced with immunoSEQ multiplex PCR; TCRdb's copy has only in-frame clones and lacks some. Among about 59,000 clones, about 83% were seen once, and the ten largest hold roughly 7.3%. The specimen comprised peripheral blood, sampled on day 0 of AZD1222 vaccination. The receptors were sampled from an adult in good health.

The rearrangement links TRBV2 to TRBJ2-7; D unresolved. Germline CDR1 is SNHLY and CDR2 is FYNNEI. CDR3 length: 15 residues. V dropped 8 bases and J dropped 0 bases, with 17 bases sitting between them. The chain's CDR3 is CASFILSQSSYEQYF. The CDR3 DNA reads as TGTGCCAGCTTTATATTGTCCCAGAGCTCCTACGAGCAGTACTTC.

The CDR3 DNA reads TGTGCCAGCAGCTTAGGTCCAGCGGGGGGCAGCACAGATACGCAGTATTTT. Encoded protein: CASSLGPAGGSTDTQYF. The gene calls are TRBV7-2 and TRBJ2-3, with 9 nucleotides matching TRBD2. This CDR3 region has 17 residues. Trimming took 1 base from V and 0 from J; bases not matched to a gene: 5. The V gene's germline CDR1 is SGHTA and CDR2 FQGNSA.

V is TRBV2 and J is TRBJ1-4; weak D call: TRBD1 (6 bases). The CDR3 extends over 16 amino acids. V was pared by 4 bases and J by 7 bases, with 19 bases between. The germline V gene encodes CDR1 SNHLY and CDR2 FYNNEI. The CDR3 region is CASSVLVGTNGEKLFF. CDR3 DNA: TGTGCCAGCAGTGTGCTGGTGGGGACAAATGGTGAAAAACTGTTTTTT. Together with reference TRBV2 and TRBJ1-4, the CDR3 gives the full variable domain: EPEVTQTPSHQVTQMGQEVILRCVPISNHLYFYWYRQILGQKVEFLVSFYNNEISEKSEIFDDQFSVERPDGSNFTLKIRSTKLEDSAMYFCASSVLVGTNGEKLFFGSGTQLSVL.

The chain is built from TRBV4-1 and TRBJ1-1, with 7 bases matching TRBD1. This CDR3 region has 16 residues. V was pared by 4 bases and J by 1 base, with 9 bases of the junction left unmatched. CDR1 is MGHRA, CDR2 YSYEKL, per germline. The CDR3 spells CASSRMLQGPNTEAFF. CDR3 sequence (DNA): TGCGCCAGCAGCCGAATGCTACAGGGGCCGAACACTGAAGCTTTCTTT.